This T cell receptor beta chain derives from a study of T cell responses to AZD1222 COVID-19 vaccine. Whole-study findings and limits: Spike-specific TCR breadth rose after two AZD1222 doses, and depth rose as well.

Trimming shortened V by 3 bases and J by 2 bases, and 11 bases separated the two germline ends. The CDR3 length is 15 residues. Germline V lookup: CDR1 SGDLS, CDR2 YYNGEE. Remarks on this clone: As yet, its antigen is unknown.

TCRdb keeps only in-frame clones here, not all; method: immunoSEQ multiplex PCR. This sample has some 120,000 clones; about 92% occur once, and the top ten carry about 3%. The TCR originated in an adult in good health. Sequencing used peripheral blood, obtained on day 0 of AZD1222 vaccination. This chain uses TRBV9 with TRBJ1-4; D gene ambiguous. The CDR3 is CASSGGGMTNEKLFF. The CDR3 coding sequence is TGTGCCAGCAGCGGGGGAGGGATGACTAATGAAAAACTGTTTTTT.